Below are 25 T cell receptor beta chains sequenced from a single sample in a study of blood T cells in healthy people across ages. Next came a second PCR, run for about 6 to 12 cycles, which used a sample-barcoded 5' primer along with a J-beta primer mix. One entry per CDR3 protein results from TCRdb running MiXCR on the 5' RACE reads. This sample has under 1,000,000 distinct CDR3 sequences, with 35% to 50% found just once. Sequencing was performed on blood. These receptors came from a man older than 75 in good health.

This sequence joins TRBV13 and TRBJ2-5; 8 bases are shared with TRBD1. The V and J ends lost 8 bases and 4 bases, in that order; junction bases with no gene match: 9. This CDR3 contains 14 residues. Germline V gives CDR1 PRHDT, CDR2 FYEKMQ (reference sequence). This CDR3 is CASVRTGLLETQYF. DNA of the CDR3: TGTGCCAGCGTCCGGACAGGGCTTCTAGAGACCCAGTACTTC.

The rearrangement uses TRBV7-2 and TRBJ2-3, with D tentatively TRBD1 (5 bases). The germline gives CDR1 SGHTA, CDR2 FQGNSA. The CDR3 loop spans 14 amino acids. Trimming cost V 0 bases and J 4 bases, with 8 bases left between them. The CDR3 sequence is CASSLALQADTQYF. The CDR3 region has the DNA TGTGCCAGCAGCTTAGCCTTACAGGCAGATACGCAGTATTTT.

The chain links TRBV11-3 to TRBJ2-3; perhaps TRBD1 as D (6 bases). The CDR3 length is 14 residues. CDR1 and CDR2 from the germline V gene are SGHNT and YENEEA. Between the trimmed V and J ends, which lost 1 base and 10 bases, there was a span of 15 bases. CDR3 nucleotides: TGTGCCAGCAGCTTAGGGGGTGAGGGACAACCGCAGTATTTT. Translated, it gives CASSLGGEGQPQYF.

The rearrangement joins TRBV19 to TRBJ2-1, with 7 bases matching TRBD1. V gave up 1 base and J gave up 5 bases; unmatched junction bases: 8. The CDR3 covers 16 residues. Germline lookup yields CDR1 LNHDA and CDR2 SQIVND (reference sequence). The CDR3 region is CASSIAGRGSHNEQFF. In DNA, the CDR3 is TGTGCCAGTAGTATAGCTGGCAGGGGGAGCCACAATGAGCAGTTCTTC.

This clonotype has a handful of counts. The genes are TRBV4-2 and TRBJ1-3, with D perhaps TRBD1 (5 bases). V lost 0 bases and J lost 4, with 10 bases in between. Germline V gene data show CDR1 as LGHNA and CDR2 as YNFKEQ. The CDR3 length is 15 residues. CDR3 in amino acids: CASSQDGRDGNTIYF. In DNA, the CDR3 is TGTGCCAGCAGCCAAGACGGCAGGGACGGAAACACCATATATTTT.

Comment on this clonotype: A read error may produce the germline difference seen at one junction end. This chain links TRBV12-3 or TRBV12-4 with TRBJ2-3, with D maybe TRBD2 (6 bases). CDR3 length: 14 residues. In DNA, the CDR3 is TGTGCCAGCAGTTTCGGGCGGGGCACAGAGACGCAGTATTTT. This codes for CASSFGRGTETQYF.

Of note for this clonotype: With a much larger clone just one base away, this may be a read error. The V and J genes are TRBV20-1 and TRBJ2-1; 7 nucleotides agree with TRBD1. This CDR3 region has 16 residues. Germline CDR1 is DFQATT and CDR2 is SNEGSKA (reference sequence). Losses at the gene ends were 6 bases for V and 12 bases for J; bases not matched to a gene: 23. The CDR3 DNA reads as TGCAGTGCAGCCCCAATGCAGGGGGTAAGGATGGCAGGGCAGTTCTTC. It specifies CSAAPMQGVRMAGQFF.

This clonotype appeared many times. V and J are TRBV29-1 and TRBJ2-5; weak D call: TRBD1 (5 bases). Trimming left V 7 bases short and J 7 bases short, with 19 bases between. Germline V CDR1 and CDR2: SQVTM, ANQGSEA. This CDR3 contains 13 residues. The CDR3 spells CSAEPGLTGTQYF. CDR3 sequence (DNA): TGCAGCGCCGAGCCAGGGCTGACGGGGACCCAGTACTTC.

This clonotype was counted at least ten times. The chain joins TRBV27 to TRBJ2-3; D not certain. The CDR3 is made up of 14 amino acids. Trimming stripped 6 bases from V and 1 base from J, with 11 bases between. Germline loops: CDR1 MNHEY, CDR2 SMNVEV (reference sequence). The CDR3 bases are TGTGCCAGCAGCCCTACACGACGCACAGATACGCAGTATTTT. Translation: CASSPTRRTDTQYF.

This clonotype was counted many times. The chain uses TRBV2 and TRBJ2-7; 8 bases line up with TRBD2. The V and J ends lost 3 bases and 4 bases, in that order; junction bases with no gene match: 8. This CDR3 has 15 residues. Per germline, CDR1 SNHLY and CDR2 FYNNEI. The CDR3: CASSESPGGKYEQYF. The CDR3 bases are TGTGCCAGCAGTGAGAGTCCGGGAGGGAAGTACGAGCAGTACTTC.

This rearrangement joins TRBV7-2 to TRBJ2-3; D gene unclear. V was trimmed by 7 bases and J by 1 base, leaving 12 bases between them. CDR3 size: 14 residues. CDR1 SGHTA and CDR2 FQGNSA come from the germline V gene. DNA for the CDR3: TGTGCCAGCATCCCCCCAGATGGCACAGATACGCAGTATTTT. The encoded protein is CASIPPDGTDTQYF.

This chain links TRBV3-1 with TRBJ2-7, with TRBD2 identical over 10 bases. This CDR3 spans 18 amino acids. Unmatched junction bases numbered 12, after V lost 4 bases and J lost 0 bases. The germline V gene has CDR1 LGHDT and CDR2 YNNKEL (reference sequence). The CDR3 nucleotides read TGTGCCAGCAGCCTGCAACTAGCGGGACCCGGCGGCTCCTACGAGCAGTACTTC. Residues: CASSLQLAGPGGSYEQYF.

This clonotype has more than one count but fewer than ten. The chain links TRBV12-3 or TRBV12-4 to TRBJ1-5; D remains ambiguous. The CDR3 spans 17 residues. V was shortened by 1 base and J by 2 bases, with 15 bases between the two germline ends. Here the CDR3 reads CASSLGTAGLGNQPQHF. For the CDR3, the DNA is TGTGCCAGCAGTTTAGGCACAGCGGGTTTAGGCAATCAGCCCCAGCATTTT.

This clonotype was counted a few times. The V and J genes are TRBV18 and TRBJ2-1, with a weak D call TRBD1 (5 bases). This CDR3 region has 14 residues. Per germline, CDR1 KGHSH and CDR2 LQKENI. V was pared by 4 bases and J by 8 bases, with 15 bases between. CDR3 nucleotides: TGTGCCAGCTCACAAGGGCAGGGAAACGATGAGCAGTTCTTC. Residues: CASSQGQGNDEQFF.

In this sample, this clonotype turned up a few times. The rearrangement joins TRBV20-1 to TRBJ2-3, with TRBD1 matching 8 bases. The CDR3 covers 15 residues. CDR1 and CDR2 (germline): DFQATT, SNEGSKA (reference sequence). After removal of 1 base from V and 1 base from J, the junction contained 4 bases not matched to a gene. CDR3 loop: CSARVPGQGTDTQYF. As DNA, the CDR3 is TGCAGTGCTAGAGTACCGGGACAGGGCACAGATACGCAGTATTTT.

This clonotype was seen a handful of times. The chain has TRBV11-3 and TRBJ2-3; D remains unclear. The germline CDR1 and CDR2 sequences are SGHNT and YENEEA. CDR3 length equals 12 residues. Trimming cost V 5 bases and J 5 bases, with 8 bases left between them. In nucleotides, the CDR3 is TGTGCCAGCAGCGTTGAAGAAGATACGCAGTATTTT. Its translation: CASSVEEDTQYF.

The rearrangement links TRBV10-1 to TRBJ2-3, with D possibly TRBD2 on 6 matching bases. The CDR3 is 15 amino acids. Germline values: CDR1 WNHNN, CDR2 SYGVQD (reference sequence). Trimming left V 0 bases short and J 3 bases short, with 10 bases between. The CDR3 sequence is CASSESSGGTDTQYF. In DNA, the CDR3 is TGCGCCAGCAGTGAGTCGAGTGGGGGGACAGATACGCAGTATTTT.

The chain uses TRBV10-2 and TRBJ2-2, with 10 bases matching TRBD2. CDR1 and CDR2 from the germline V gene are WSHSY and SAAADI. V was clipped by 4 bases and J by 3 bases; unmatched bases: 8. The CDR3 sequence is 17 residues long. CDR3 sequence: CASSGLTSGYDTGELFF. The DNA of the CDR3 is TGCGCCAGCAGTGGATTGACTAGCGGGTACGACACCGGGGAGCTGTTTTTT.

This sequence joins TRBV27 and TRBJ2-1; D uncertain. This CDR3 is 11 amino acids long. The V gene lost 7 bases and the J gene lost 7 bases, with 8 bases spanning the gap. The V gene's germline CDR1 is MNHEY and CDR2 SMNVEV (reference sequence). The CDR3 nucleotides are TGTGCCAGCATCCTGGGGAATGAGCAGTTCTTC. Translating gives CASILGNEQFF.

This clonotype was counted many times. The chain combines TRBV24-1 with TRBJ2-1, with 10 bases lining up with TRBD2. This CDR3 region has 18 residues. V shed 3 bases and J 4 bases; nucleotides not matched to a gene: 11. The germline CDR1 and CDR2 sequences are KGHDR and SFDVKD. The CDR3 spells CATSDHANRLAGYNEQFF. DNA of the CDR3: TGTGCCACCAGTGATCACGCTAACCGACTAGCGGGTTACAATGAGCAGTTCTTC.

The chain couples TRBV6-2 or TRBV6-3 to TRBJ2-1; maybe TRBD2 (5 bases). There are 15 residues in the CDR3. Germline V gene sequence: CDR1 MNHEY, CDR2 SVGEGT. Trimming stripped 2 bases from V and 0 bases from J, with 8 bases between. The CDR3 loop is CASSYDGNSYNEQFF. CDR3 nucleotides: TGTGCCAGCAGTTACGACGGGAACTCCTACAATGAGCAGTTCTTC.

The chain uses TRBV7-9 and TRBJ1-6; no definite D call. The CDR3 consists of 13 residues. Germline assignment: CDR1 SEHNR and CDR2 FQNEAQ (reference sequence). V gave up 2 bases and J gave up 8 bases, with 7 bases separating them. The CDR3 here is CASSLWGDSPLHF. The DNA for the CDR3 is TGTGCCAGCAGCTTATGGGGTGATTCACCCCTCCACTTT.

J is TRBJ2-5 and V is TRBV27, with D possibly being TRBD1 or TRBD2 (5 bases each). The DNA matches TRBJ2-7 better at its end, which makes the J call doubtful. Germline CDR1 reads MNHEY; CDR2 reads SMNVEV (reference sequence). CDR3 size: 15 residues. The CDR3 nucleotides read TGTGCCACTAGATTGGGTGGGTGGGGACCCTACGAGCAGTACTTC. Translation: CATRLGGWGPYEQYF.

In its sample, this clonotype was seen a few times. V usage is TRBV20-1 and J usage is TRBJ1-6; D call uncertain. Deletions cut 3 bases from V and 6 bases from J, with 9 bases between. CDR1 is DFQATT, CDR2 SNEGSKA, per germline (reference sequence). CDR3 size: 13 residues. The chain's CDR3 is CSASGDGNSPLHF. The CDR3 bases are TGCAGTGCTAGCGGCGACGGTAATTCACCCCTCCACTTT.

The CDR3 loop reads CAARQGPQPQHF. CDR3 coding DNA: TGTGCCGCACGACAGGGCCCTCAGCCCCAGCATTTT. This chain connects TRBV28 to TRBJ1-5; 7 nucleotides align to TRBD1. This CDR3 contains 12 residues. With V trimmed by 11 bases and J by 6 bases, 7 bases remained unmatched. Per the germline V gene, CDR1 is MDHEN and CDR2 is SYDVKM.